This passage covers 3 T cell receptor beta chains from one sample sequenced in a study of shared clonotypes between healthy human individuals. Sequenced by immunoSEQ multiplex PCR; TCRdb stores in-frame clones only, minus some. The sample records under 300,000 clones, 65% to 70% being singletons. Sequenced: memory CD4+ T cells sorted from blood. As to subset: CD45RA-negative fraction. Every receptor here comes from a man aged 25-45 years in good health.

The chain combines TRBV19 with TRBJ2-2; D call uncertain. In germline, CDR1 is LNHDA, CDR2 SQIVND (reference sequence). With 3 bases removed from V and 0 bases from J, the gap between germline ends came to 5 bases. CDR3 length: 14 residues. The CDR3 DNA is TGTGCCAGTAGTATGAACTCGAACACCGGGGAGCTGTTTTTT. Translation gives CASSMNSNTGELFF.

This chain links TRBV6-1 with TRBJ2-7, with 13 bases aligning to TRBD2. CDR1 is MNHNS and CDR2 is SASEGT in the germline V gene. J lost 7 bases, V lost 3 bases, and 9 bases had no gene match. This CDR3 has 16 residues. This CDR3 is CASSDLGTSGTYEQYF. The CDR3 DNA sequence: TGTGCCAGCAGTGACCTGGGGACTAGCGGGACATATGAGCAGTACTTC.

This clone was detected a few times. The V and J genes are TRBV27 and TRBJ1-2; 7 nucleotides align to TRBD1. V gave up 5 bases and J gave up 0 bases; unmatched junction bases: 9. Germline CDR1 is MNHEY and CDR2 is SMNVEV (reference sequence). CDR3 length: 16 residues. DNA of the CDR3: TGTGCCAGCAGTCCCCATACCGGACAGGCTAACTATGGCTACACCTTC. It translates to CASSPHTGQANYGYTF.